The clone carrying this T cell receptor beta chain was observed a few times. As yet, its antigen is unknown. This sample is drawn from a study of shared clonotypes between healthy human individuals. Points from the study as a whole: A limitation of the genetic and exposure-history diversity represented arose from few donors.

The CDR3 covers 16 residues. CDR1 is SGHRS, CDR2 YFSETQ, per germline. V lost 3 bases, J lost 5 bases, and 21 bases lay in between. Execution of the assay was at deep level. Across several immunoSEQ plates, the genomic DNA of each subset was split evenly. The data were produced by immunoSEQ multiplex PCR, yet TCRdb's version contains in-frame clones alone and is incomplete. The sample has about 520,000 clones, approximately 82% seen once. This sequence originates from a woman between 40 and 55 years old in good health. Some clones in this sample may be carry-over from other donors' samples. The chain employs TRBV5-1 and TRBJ2-7, with D possibly TRBD1 on 6 matching bases. Sequencing was performed on PBMCs. This CDR3 is CASSSSPLQGTDEQYF. Written as DNA, the CDR3 is TGCGCCAGCAGCTCCAGCCCCTTACAGGGAACGGACGAGCAGTACTTC.